These T cell receptor beta chains were read from a single sample in a study of Graves' ophthalmopathy and Graves' hyperthyroidism. TCRdb used MiXCR to reprocess the multiplex PCR reads, holding one entry per CDR3 protein. The sample includes over 650,000 distinct CDR3 sequences, 35% to 50% seen only once; the top ten take under 3.5%. Sequencing used peripheral blood. These receptors were taken from an adult man with Graves' ophthalmopathy. The CDR3 runs from the conserved cysteine through the conserved F or W. A D gene is named only where the DNA matches it firmly. Size is stated for part of the rows, as once, few or many counts, or as a class when the clone is expanded.

CASSQDRGPYEQYF TGTGCCAGCAGCCAAGATCGGGGTCCCTACGAGCAGTACTTC TRBJ2-7 . . TRBV4-2
CASSLSFNEKLFF TGTGCCAGCAGCTTATCGTTTAATGAAAAACTGTTTTTT TRBJ1-4 . many TRBV7-8
CASTTGSTCRNSPLHF TGTGCCAGCACTACCGGCTCCACCTGCCGGAATTCACCCCTCCACTTT TRBJ1-6 . . TRBV7-2
CASSLRDRGLDEQFF TGTGCCAGCAGCTTAAGGGACAGGGGGTTGGATGAGCAGTTCTTC TRBJ2-1 TRBD1 . TRBV7-3
CASSLREIDTGELFF TGTGCCAGCAGCTTAAGGGAAATCGACACCGGGGAGCTGTTTTTT TRBJ2-2 . many TRBV7-9
CASSVGQPSTEAFF TGTGCCAGCAGTGTGGGACAGCCGAGCACTGAAGCTTTCTTT TRBJ1-1 TRBD1 . TRBV12-3/TRBV12-4
CASSQSRDRVPTEAFF TGCGCCAGCAGCCAATCACGGGACAGGGTCCCCACTGAAGCTTTCTTT TRBJ1-1 TRBD1 . TRBV4-1
CSVGTGALGEQYF TGCAGCGTTGGGACTGGGGCTCTGGGTGAGCAGTACTTC TRBJ2-7 . many TRBV29-1
CASRGLAGGLDTQYF TGTGCCAGCAGAGGACTAGCGGGGGGGTTAGATACGCAGTATTTT TRBJ2-3 TRBD2 . TRBV7-2
CASSYPRGGAEAFF TGTGCCAGCAGTTACCCGAGAGGGGGGGCTGAAGCTTTCTTT TRBJ1-1 . few TRBV12-3/TRBV12-4
CATSRGGGTLFF TGTGCCACCAGCAGGGGAGGGGGTACGCTGTTTTTT TRBJ1-4 . . TRBV15
CASSEHALANTGELFF TGTGCCAGCAGTGAACATGCGCTAGCGAACACCGGGGAGCTGTTTTTT TRBJ2-2 . few TRBV6-5
CASSSTGVGTQETQYF TGTGCCAGCAGCTCGACAGGGGTTGGGACCCAAGAGACCCAGTACTTC TRBJ2-5 TRBD1 . TRBV2
CASRLQGLGTEAFF TGTGCCAGCAGGTTACAGGGCTTAGGGACTGAAGCTTTCTTT TRBJ1-1 . many TRBV12-3/TRBV12-4
CASSLGGTGQETQYF TGTGCCAGCAGCTTAGGCGGGACTGGCCAAGAGACCCAGTACTTC TRBJ2-5 . . TRBV7-9
CASSKKPGGPYEQYF TGTGCCAGCAGCAAGAAGCCGGGAGGGCCTTACGAGCAGTACTTC TRBJ2-7 TRBD2 . TRBV11-2
CASSPWVNTEAFF TGTGCCAGCTCACCATGGGTGAACACTGAAGCTTTCTTT TRBJ1-1 . . TRBV11-2
CASSLLGLGNQPQYF TGTGCCAGCAGCTTATTGGGCTTGGGCAATCAGCCCCAGTACTTC TRBJ2-5 . . TRBV7-2
CASSLTADSGNTIYF TGCGCCAGCAGCCTTACAGCAGATTCTGGAAACACCATATATTTT TRBJ1-3 . many TRBV4-3
CASSLARDGTEAFF TGTGCCAGCAGCTTGGCCCGGGATGGCACTGAAGCTTTCTTT TRBJ1-1 . . TRBV5-4
CASSDSSGSPETQYF TGTGCCAGCAGTGACTCGAGCGGGAGCCCGGAGACCCAGTACTTC TRBJ2-5 TRBD2 . TRBV6-4
CAVRDKGSYEQYF TGTGCCGTCCGGGACAAGGGTTCCTACGAGCAGTACTTC TRBJ2-7 . many TRBV5-4
CAISEAGEIYEQYF TGTGCCATCAGTGAAGCGGGGGAGATCTACGAGCAGTACTTC TRBJ2-7 TRBD2 many TRBV10-3
CASSQDRGSNTEAFF TGCGCCAGCAGCCAAGACAGGGGATCGAACACTGAAGCTTTCTTT TRBJ1-1 TRBD1 few TRBV19
CASSEAVKDRGGQETQYF TGTGCCAGCAGTGAGGCGGTGAAGGACAGGGGTGGTCAAGAGACCCAGTACTTC TRBJ2-5 TRBD1 many TRBV25-1
CASSLVGNYNEQYF TGTGCCAGCAGCTTAGTCGGCAACTACAATGAGCAGTACTTC TRBJ2-7 . . TRBV25-1
CASSQGGTGRTEAFF TGTGCCAGCAGCCAGGGGGGGACAGGGCGGACTGAAGCTTTCTTT TRBJ1-1 TRBD1 many TRBV4-2
CASSLGGANQPQYF TGTGCCAGCAGCTTGGGGGGCGCTAATCAGCCCCAGTACTTC TRBJ2-5 . . TRBV7-9
CASGKGARNEKLFF TGTGCCAGCGGCAAGGGGGCTCGGAATGAAAAACTGTTTTTT TRBJ1-4 TRBD1 few TRBV27
CASRVPKTGVGGANVLTF TGTGCCAGCAGGGTTCCCAAAACAGGGGTCGGTGGGGCCAACGTCCTGACTTTC TRBJ2-6 TRBD1 . TRBV10-3
CSVDPGTGSEKLFF TGCAGCGTTGACCCCGGGACAGGGAGTGAAAAACTGTTTTTT TRBJ1-4 TRBD1 . TRBV29-1
CASTQQTVNTEAFF TGTGCCAGCACCCAACAGACAGTGAACACTGAAGCTTTCTTT TRBJ1-1 . many TRBV12-3/TRBV12-4
CASSQERGSAGYEQYF TGCGCCAGCAGCCAAGAACGGGGTAGCGCGGGCTACGAGCAGTACTTC TRBJ2-7 . . TRBV4-3
CASSELGRAETQYF TGTGCCAGCAGTGAATTGGGCAGGGCTGAGACCCAGTACTTC TRBJ2-5 . many TRBV25-1
CASSHTGRQGPYEQYF TGTGCCAGCAGCCACACTGGACGACAGGGACCCTACGAGCAGTACTTC TRBJ2-7 TRBD1 . TRBV3-1
CASSQGWDWRYF TGTGCCAGCAGCCAAGGATGGGACTGGCGGTACTTC TRBJ2-7 . . TRBV14
CASASAGMSAESFF TGTGCCAGCGCTTCGGCGGGGATGAGCGCTGAATCTTTCTTT TRBJ1-1 . . TRBV2
CASTTTGTVNTEAFF TGTGCCAGCACCACGACAGGGACAGTTAACACTGAAGCTTTCTTT TRBJ1-1 TRBD1 . TRBV2
CASSLELGPQHF TGTGCCAGCAGCTTAGAGCTAGGGCCCCAGCATTTT TRBJ1-5 . . TRBV11-2
CASSSRRTGSSYEQYF TGTGCCAGCAGCAGCAGAAGGACAGGCAGCTCCTACGAGCAGTACTTC TRBJ2-7 TRBD1 many TRBV7-9
CASSFAPLQETQYF TGTGCCAGCAGCTTTGCGCCCCTCCAAGAGACCCAGTACTTC TRBJ2-5 . many TRBV7-9
CATRDYLDTQYF TGTGCCACCAGGGACTATCTAGATACGCAGTATTTT TRBJ2-3 . . TRBV24-1
CASSFDKGTQYF TGTGCCAGCAGCTTTGACAAAGGGACCCAGTACTTC TRBJ2-5 . many TRBV5-8
CASSRQGIRYEQYF TGTGCCAGCAGTCGACAGGGGATCCGCTACGAGCAGTACTTC TRBJ2-7 TRBD1 few TRBV10-3
CASSQDNGGSIYEQYF TGTGCCAGCAGCCAAGATAATGGCGGGAGTATTTACGAGCAGTACTTC TRBJ2-7 TRBD2 . TRBV5-5
CASRGDIGETQHF TGTGCCAGTCGGGGGGACATCGGGGAGACCCAGCATTTT TRBJ1-5 . . TRBV19
CSASRGLAGGPYEQYF TGCAGTGCTAGCCGCGGACTAGCGGGAGGGCCTTACGAGCAGTACTTC TRBJ2-7 TRBD2 . TRBV20-1
CASSVGGVGEYEQYF TGTGCCAGCAGCGTAGGCGGGGTAGGAGAGTACGAGCAGTACTTC TRBJ2-7 . few TRBV9